One T cell receptor (beta chain) is described in this entry. While infection was still active, Seattle patients were enrolled and then followed longitudinally. The germline CDR1 and CDR2 sequences are SGHTA and FQGNSA. Trimming stripped 5 bases from V and 8 bases from J, with 12 bases between. CDR3 length: 13 residues. The entry originates in a study of blood T cell repertoires in COVID-19. Study information: Sites in the United States, Italy and Spain provided acute and convalescent COVID-19 samples. PBMCs, B-cell-depleted T cells, or T cells provided the cDNA or gDNA that made up the material.

Original processing methods: The authors estimated nucleated cell counts from reference gene primer amplification. Libraries were prepared by immunoSEQ multiplex PCR; TCRdb keeps only in-frame clonotypes and omits some of them. V, J and clone size are taken as reported in that table, and D and trimming were inferred from the DNA itself. This repertoire shows about 410,000 clones, 70% to 90% found once; its top ten account for roughly 1.6%. The chain uses TRBV7-2 and TRBJ2-2; D is possibly TRBD2 (5 bases). The source is a woman in her thirties or forties with COVID-19, enrolled during active disease. The sequenced sample consisted of peripheral blood. The CDR3 nucleotides read TGTGCCAGCAGCGCATCGGGGTGGGGGGAGCTGTTTTTT. Translating gives CASSASGWGELFF.